These 30 T cell receptor beta chains were all obtained from the same sample, sequenced in a study of T cells in Graves' hyperthyroidism and ophthalmopathy. Researchers took RNA transcripts and amplified the TCR beta CDR3 regions from them. The HTBI primer set was used in a first-round RT-PCR of the TCR CDR3. From the multiplex PCR reads, TCRdb called clonotypes with MiXCR, one entry per CDR3 protein. In the table there are roughly 700,000 distinct CDR3 sequences, 35% of which are singletons. Sequencing was carried out using blood. The receptor set was obtained from a woman between 35 and 50 years old with Graves' hyperthyroidism.

This clonotype was detected only a few times. The junction departs from the called germline gene at one end, perhaps through a read error. The chain employs TRBV15 and TRBJ1-1, with D unresolved. The CDR3 contains 14 residues. Germline V gives CDR1 LNHNV, CDR2 YYDKDF (reference sequence). CDR3 region: CASSQIQENTEAFF. In nucleotides, the CDR3 is TGTGCCAGCAGCCAAATCCAGGAGAACACTGAAGCTTTCTTT.

With respect to this clonotype: A much bigger clone sits one base away, suggesting this may be a read error. A read error is likely, as this CDR3 ends without the conserved phenylalanine or tryptophan. The chain is built from TRBV5-1 and TRBJ1-1; 8 bases map to TRBD1. The CDR3 runs 13 residues. Germline lookup yields CDR1 SGHRS and CDR2 YFSETQ. V dropped 9 bases and J dropped 1; count of bases not matched to a gene: 5. CDR3 sequence (DNA): TGCGCCACCGGGACAGGAGAGAACACTGAAGCTTTCTCT. Translated, it gives CATGTGENTEAFS.

The rearrangement uses TRBV6-1 and TRBJ1-5; no reliable D call. Germline V gene lookup returns CDR1 MNHNS and CDR2 SASEGT. V gave up 1 base and J gave up 7 bases, with 8 bases separating them. The length of the CDR3 is 13 residues. This CDR3 is CASSEGREQPQHF. The CDR3 DNA is TGTGCCAGCAGTGAAGGGAGGGAACAGCCCCAGCATTTT.

This clonotype occurred a few times. V is TRBV28 and J is TRBJ1-5; unclear D gene. CDR3 size: 14 residues. The germline V gene has CDR1 MDHEN and CDR2 SYDVKM. V lost 5 bases and J lost 3, with 11 bases in between. The CDR3 sequence is CASSPSRYNQPQHF. The CDR3 nucleotides read TGTGCCAGCAGTCCCTCACGGTACAATCAGCCCCAGCATTTT. The complete variable domain, with remaining parts taken from reference TRBV28 and TRBJ1-5, reads DVKVTQSSRYLVKRTGEKVFLECVQDMDHENMFWYRQDPGLGLRLIYFSYDVKMKEKGDIPEGYSVSREKKERFSLILESASTNQTSMYLCASSPSRYNQPQHFGDGTRLSIL.

The V and J genes are TRBV6-1 and TRBJ2-2, with TRBD2 identical over 11 bases. The CDR3 spans 15 residues. The J segment lost 1 base and the V segment lost 8 bases, leaving 3 bases of the junction unmatched. CDR1 and CDR2 (germline): MNHNS, SASEGT. CDR3 sequence reads: CASELAGENTGELFF. The CDR3 nucleotides are TGTGCCAGCGAACTAGCGGGAGAGAACACCGGGGAGCTGTTTTTT.

The chain links TRBV20-1 to TRBJ1-2; D remains unclear. The germline V gene has CDR1 DFQATT and CDR2 SNEGSKA (reference sequence). V lost 2 bases, J lost 8 bases, and 9 bases lay in between. The CDR3 length is 11 residues. CDR3 protein: CSARYVSGYTF. CDR3 nucleotides: TGCAGTGCTAGATATGTGAGCGGCTACACCTTC.

About this clonotype: The junction departs from the called germline gene at one end, perhaps through a read error. J is TRBJ2-3 and V is TRBV7-2; D possibly corresponds to TRBD1 (6 bases). This CDR3 region has 17 residues. Germline V gene lookup returns CDR1 SGHTA and CDR2 FQGNSA. CDR3 bases: TGCGCCAGCAGCCAAGATCGGGGCAGGGGCGGCACAGATACGCAGTATTTT. This encodes CASSQDRGRGGTDTQYF. The full variable domain, in which reference TRBV7-2 and TRBJ2-3 provide the parts outside the CDR3, is GAGVSQSPSNKVTEKGKDVELRCDPISGHTALYWYRQSLGQGLEFLIYFQGNSAPDKSGLPSDRFSAERTGGSVSTLTIQRTQQEDSAVYLCASSQDRGRGGTDTQYFGPGTRLTVL.

This chain joins TRBV10-3 and TRBJ2-1, with D tentatively TRBD1 (8 bases). Trimming removed 5 bases at V and 5 bases at J, with 13 bases between. Germline V gene sequence: CDR1 ENHRY, CDR2 SYGVKD. This CDR3 comprises 14 residues. Here the CDR3 reads CAISLQGGNNEQFF. The DNA for the CDR3 is TGTGCCATCAGTCTACAGGGGGGGAACAATGAGCAGTTCTTC.

This clonotype was picked up a small number of times. The chain is built from TRBV7-8 and TRBJ2-5, with 9 bases aligning to TRBD2. Trimming at V came to 1 base and at J to 1 base, leaving 4 bases not matched to a gene. CDR3 length: 16 residues. CDR1 is SGHVS and CDR2 is FQNEAQ in the germline V gene. Written as DNA, the CDR3 is TGTGCCAGCAGCTTAGTCGGCGGGGGGGCCCAAGAGACCCAGTACTTC. This translates into CASSLVGGGAQETQYF. Full variable domain (outside the CDR3, taken from reference TRBV7-8 and TRBJ2-5): GAGVSQSPRYKVAKRGQDVALRCDPISGHVSLFWYQQALGQGPEFLTYFQNEAQLDKSGLPSDRFFAERPEGSVSTLKIQRTQQEDSAVYLCASSLVGGGAQETQYFGPGTRLLVL.

This clonotype is a singleton in its sample. It is likely a read error, because the conserved phenylalanine at the end of the CDR3 is missing. The chain links TRBV7-2 to TRBJ2-5; unclear D gene. V dropped 5 bases and J dropped 4 bases, with 8 bases sitting between them. Germline values: CDR1 SGHTA, CDR2 FQGNSA. There are 12 residues in the CDR3. The CDR3 nucleotides are TGTGCCAGCAGCCTCAGTAGAGAGACCCAGTACCTC. Translated: CASSLSRETQYL.

Only a few counts were recorded for this clonotype. V and J are TRBV20-1 and TRBJ2-2, with D possibly called TRBD1 or TRBD2 (5 bases each). V lost 6 bases and J 4 bases, leaving 12 bases between the germline ends. The CDR3 spans 13 residues. The germline V gene has CDR1 DFQATT and CDR2 SNEGSKA (reference sequence). CDR3 in DNA: TGCAGTGCCCCGTCGGGACCCACCGGGGAGCTGTTTTTT. Translating gives CSAPSGPTGELFF.

This clonotype was observed many times. The V gene is TRBV29-1, the J gene TRBJ1-2; possible D gene TRBD1, 5 bases. Per germline, CDR1 SQVTM and CDR2 ANQGSEA. The CDR3 extends over 11 amino acids. Deletions cut 6 bases from V and 4 bases from J, with 9 bases between. Written as DNA, the CDR3 is TGCAGCGTGGGGGAGACCTATGGCTACACCTTC. This codes for CSVGETYGYTF.

This clonotype was seen a single time. CDR3 coding DNA: TGTGCCAGCAGCTTGGGGAGGGGGGCAGGCAATCAGCCCCAGCATTTT. This translates into CASSLGRGAGNQPQHF. This rearrangement joins TRBV5-4 to TRBJ1-5; TRBD1 might be the D (6 bases). Looked up from germline, CDR1 is SGHNT and CDR2 is YYREEE (reference sequence). V lost 0 bases and J lost 2, with 12 bases in between. The CDR3 has 16 amino acids.

Many counts were recorded for this clonotype. The chain recombines TRBV29-1 with TRBJ2-5; D is ambiguous. The CDR3 extends over 12 amino acids. The V gene's germline CDR1 is SQVTM and CDR2 ANQGSEA. Trimming cost V 4 bases and J 4 bases, with 10 bases left between them. The CDR3 DNA is TGCAGCGTTGGAGGCAATCGAGAGACCCAGTACTTC. This codes for CSVGGNRETQYF. The whole variable domain, filled in from reference TRBV29-1 and TRBJ2-5, reads SAVISQKPSRDICQRGTSLTIQCQVDSQVTMMFWYRQQPGQSLTLIATANQGSEATYESGFVIDKFPISRPNLTFSTLTVSNMSPEDSSIYLCSVGGNRETQYFGPGTRLLVL.

The rearrangement uses TRBV11-2 and TRBJ1-3; 10 bases fit TRBD1. Trimming at V came to 3 bases and at J to 0 bases, leaving 8 bases not matched to a gene. Germline V gene data show CDR1 as SGHAT and CDR2 as FQNNGV. There are 18 residues in the CDR3. CDR3 in amino acids: CASSLSGTGVNSGNTIYF. DNA of the CDR3: TGTGCCAGCAGCTTGTCCGGGACAGGGGTTAACTCTGGAAACACCATATATTTT.

About this clonotype itself: A read error may explain this, as a much larger clone is one base away. The chain is built from TRBV7-9 and TRBJ1-1; 8 nucleotides agree with TRBD1. The germline CDR1 and CDR2 sequences are SEHNR and FQNEAQ (reference sequence). The CDR3 spans 14 residues. The CDR3 region has the DNA TGTGCCGGCAGCCTCACAGGGGGTGTCACTGAAGCTTTCTTT. Amino acid sequence: CAGSLTGGVTEAFF.

At least ten counts were recorded for this clonotype. The V gene is TRBV6-5, the J gene TRBJ2-5, with TRBD1 matching over 10 bases. The CDR3 sequence is 12 residues long. The germline CDR1 and CDR2 sequences are MNHEY and SVGAGI. J lost 5 bases, V lost 8 bases, and 2 bases had no gene match. The CDR3 DNA follows: TGTGCCAGCGACAGGGGGCGTGAGACCCAGTACTTC. It translates to CASDRGRETQYF.

The table lists this clonotype with many counts. The chain recombines TRBV7-8 with TRBJ1-3, with TRBD1 matching 8 bases. The CDR3 consists of 15 residues. Looked up from germline, CDR1 is SGHVS and CDR2 is FQNEAQ. J lost 5 bases, V lost 2 bases, and 5 bases had no gene match. CDR3 coding DNA: TGTGCCAGCAGCTTACTGGGGGACAGGAGAAACACCATATATTTT. It encodes CASSLLGDRRNTIYF.

Points on this clonotype: This could be a read error, since a much larger clone is one nucleotide away. CDR3 nucleotide sequence: TGTACCAGCACCCCTAGCGGGGGGAAAGAGACCCAGTACTTC. Amino acids: CTSTPSGGKETQYF. The J gene is TRBJ2-5, the V gene TRBV7-2, with 11 positions matching TRBD2. The CDR3 covers 14 residues. Germline CDR1 and CDR2: SGHTA and FQGNSA. V gave up 7 bases and J gave up 3 bases; unmatched junction bases: 4.

V and J are TRBV20-1 and TRBJ2-7, with 8 bases lining up with TRBD2. Germline V gene sequence: CDR1 DFQATT, CDR2 SNEGSKA (reference sequence). The CDR3 is made up of 14 amino acids. V dropped 1 base and J dropped 4; count of bases not matched to a gene: 6. CDR3 region: CSARVGGGWYEQYF. Here the CDR3 DNA reads TGCAGTGCTAGAGTCGGGGGGGGTTGGTACGAGCAGTACTTC.

This clonotype was counted at least ten times. The gene calls are TRBV10-3 and TRBJ1-5, with unresolved D. The CDR3 runs 14 residues. The V gene's germline CDR1 is ENHRY and CDR2 SYGVKD. The ends were cut back, 10 bases at V and 4 bases at J, with 17 bases in the middle. CDR3 bases: TGTGCCACCTCAAGTTTCGAGGGTAATCAGCCCCAGCATTTT. Translating it yields CATSSFEGNQPQHF.

The V call is TRBV19, the J call TRBJ1-5; 8 nucleotides line up with TRBD1. V was clipped by 0 bases and J by 4 bases; unmatched bases: 14. Germline loops: CDR1 LNHDA, CDR2 SQIVND (reference sequence). This CDR3 has 19 residues. CDR3 residues: CASSIDRGQGLRGNQPQHF. In nucleotides, the CDR3 is TGTGCCAGTAGTATAGATCGAGGACAGGGCCTTAGAGGAAATCAGCCCCAGCATTTT.

The V and J genes are TRBV5-4 and TRBJ2-5, with 8 bases identical to TRBD1. V gave up 3 bases and J gave up 5 bases; unmatched junction bases: 6. CDR3 size: 14 residues. Germline loops: CDR1 SGHNT, CDR2 YYREEE (reference sequence). The CDR3 region is CASSSNRGAETQYF. In DNA, the CDR3 is TGTGCCAGCAGCTCGAACAGGGGGGCCGAGACCCAGTACTTC.

This sequence joins TRBV19 and TRBJ2-5; no clear D. V was clipped by 3 bases and J by 2 bases, with 16 bases between them. This CDR3 contains 16 residues. In germline, CDR1 is LNHDA, CDR2 SQIVND (reference sequence). In nucleotides, the CDR3 is TGTGCCAGTAGTATGCAACGAGGTCCCTCTCAAGAGACCCAGTACTTC. This gives the protein CASSMQRGPSQETQYF.

This clonotype was observed a few times. The chain uses TRBV27 and TRBJ1-2; 12 nucleotides match TRBD1. V gave up 8 bases and J gave up 8 bases; unmatched junction bases: 6. Germline V gives CDR1 MNHEY, CDR2 SMNVEV (reference sequence). The CDR3 is 13 amino acids. CDR3 coding DNA: TGTGCCAGCGGGACAGGGGGCAGGAGGGGCTACACCTTC. Encoded protein: CASGTGGRRGYTF.

For this clonotype: This may be a read error, as it is one base from a much larger clone. The rearrangement links TRBV12-3 or TRBV12-4 to TRBJ1-2; D ambiguous. This CDR3 is 13 amino acids long. Trimming took off 6 bases at V and 6 bases at J, with 14 bases between the two ends. CDR3 amino acids: CASRPRKMDGYTF. CDR3 in DNA: TGTGCCAGCAGACCCCGGAAGATGGATGGCTACACCTTC.

This clonotype occurred a few times. CDR3 residues: CATNTGGGGGYTF. The CDR3 DNA sequence: TGTGCCACTAACACAGGGGGTGGGGGGGGCTACACCTTC. The gene calls are TRBV15 and TRBJ1-2; TRBD1 aligns across 8 bases. The CDR3 runs to 13 residues. The V and J ends lost 9 bases and 8 bases, in that order; junction bases with no gene match: 11. Per germline, CDR1 LNHNV and CDR2 YYDKDF (reference sequence).

This clonotype was recorded many times. The rearrangement uses TRBV2 and TRBJ1-4; 9 nucleotides match TRBD1. The CDR3 covers 14 residues. The V gene's germline CDR1 is SNHLY and CDR2 FYNNEI. Germline trimming cut 2 bases from V and 7 bases from J; bases unmatched to any gene: 2. The CDR3, as DNA: TGTGCCAGCAGTGAAAGACAGGGGGGTGAAAAACTGTTTTTT. It yields the protein CASSERQGGEKLFF. Drawing the rest from reference TRBV2 and TRBJ1-4, the complete variable domain is EPEVTQTPSHQVTQMGQEVILRCVPISNHLYFYWYRQILGQKVEFLVSFYNNEISEKSEIFDDQFSVERPDGSNFTLKIRSTKLEDSAMYFCASSERQGGEKLFFGSGTQLSVL.

The rearrangement uses TRBV7-8 and TRBJ1-2; possible D gene TRBD1, 5 bases. The CDR3 extends over 14 amino acids. Germline loops: CDR1 SGHVS, CDR2 FQNEAQ. Trimming removed 6 bases from V and 0 bases from J, with 11 bases in between. The CDR3 is CASSWDYANYGYTF. The CDR3 DNA reads TGTGCCAGCAGTTGGGACTATGCTAACTATGGCTACACCTTC.

In its sample, this clonotype was seen once. Relative to the germline gene, one junction end is altered; a read error may explain this. The rearrangement links TRBV6-6 to TRBJ1-1; tentatively, D is TRBD1 (5 bases). This CDR3 is 14 amino acids long. Germline loops: CDR1 MNHNY, CDR2 SVGAGI (reference sequence). This CDR3 is CDSSEGTFSPEAFF. The CDR3 nucleotides are TGTGACAGCAGTGAAGGGACGTTTTCCCCTGAAGCTTTCTTT.